The 26 T cell receptor beta chains presented below share a single source sample, sequenced in a study of regulatory T cells in long-lasting Graves disease. Library construction for TCR beta used iRepertoire HTBI primers and Arm-PCR of CDR3 regions. MiXCR was run by TCRdb on the multiplex PCR reads, yielding one entry per CDR3 protein. Of 650,000 to 850,000 distinct CDR3 sequences in the sample, about 32% were seen once. Time point defined: persistent/refractory GD, antithyroid drugs over 5 years with positive TRAb. Generation of the TCR library employed RNA extracted from PBMCs. Here the sequenced sample was peripheral blood mononuclear cells (PBMCs), taken when the disease was refractory, from a patient treated with antithyroid drugs. The origin of the receptors is a female donor with Graves disease.

In this sample, this clonotype turned up many times. The rearrangement joins TRBV12-3 or TRBV12-4 to TRBJ1-5; TRBD1 is a possible D gene (5 bases). The CDR3 runs 14 residues. With 3 bases removed from V and 6 bases from J, the gap between germline ends came to 12 bases. In nucleotides, the CDR3 is TGTGCCAGCAGTTTTCAAGGGGCCACTCAGCCCCAGCATTTT. It translates to CASSFQGATQPQHF.

J is TRBJ1-2 and V is TRBV20-1; TRBD1 matches at 10 bases. Germline assignment: CDR1 DFQATT and CDR2 SNEGSKA (reference sequence). Germline trimming cut 3 bases from V and 4 bases from J; bases unmatched to any gene: 8. This CDR3 has 15 amino acids. The DNA of the CDR3 is TGCAGTGCTAGGGTCCTGACAGGGGGCCCCTATGGCTACACCTTC. Its protein is CSARVLTGGPYGYTF.

V usage is TRBV12-5 and J usage is TRBJ2-2; a weak D match, TRBD1 (5 bases). V was pared by 5 bases and J by 5 bases, with 18 bases between. The CDR3 has 16 residues. Germline loops: CDR1 LGHNT, CDR2 FRNRAP. The CDR3 sequence: CASGDLDKGYTGELFF. The CDR3 DNA reads as TGTGCTAGTGGTGATCTGGACAAGGGGTATACCGGGGAGCTGTTTTTT.

CDR3 sequence: CASSYTIRGSRELFF. CDR3 DNA sequence: TGTGCCAGCAGTTACACAATCAGGGGGTCCAGGGAGCTGTTTTTT. The chain carries TRBV6-9 and TRBJ2-2; 7 nucleotides line up with TRBD1. From germline, CDR1 is MNHGY and CDR2 SVAAGI. J gave up 9 bases and V 3 bases, and 10 bases lay outside the gene matches. CDR3 length: 15 amino acids.

The V and J genes are TRBV29-1 and TRBJ1-4; D is possibly TRBD1 (6 bases). V was cut by 2 bases and J by 4 bases, with 11 bases left in between. The CDR3 consists of 14 residues. Germline lookup yields CDR1 SQVTM and CDR2 ANQGSEA. CDR3 sequence (DNA): TGCAGCGTTGAACTCCAGGGGTATAATGAAAAACTGTTTTTT. This encodes CSVELQGYNEKLFF.

The rearrangement uses TRBV10-2 and TRBJ1-5, with D hard to call. Germline V lookup: CDR1 WSHSY, CDR2 SAAADI. This CDR3 is built from 13 residues. The germline V and J ends were trimmed by 3 bases and 6 bases, with 9 bases remaining between them. CDR3 region: CASSDPPGQPQHF. CDR3 nucleotide sequence: TGCGCCAGCAGTGACCCCCCAGGTCAGCCCCAGCATTTT.

A note on this clonotype: Its ends do not fully match the called genes, so a read error is possible. For the CDR3, the DNA is TGCGCCAGCAGCTCCACCGGCCTGGTTGGGGCCATAGTGCGGTTT. This translates into CASSSTGLVGAIVRF. The chain uses TRBV5-1 and TRBJ1-3, with D tentatively TRBD1 (5 bases). This CDR3 comprises 15 residues. Germline V lookup: CDR1 SGHRS, CDR2 YFSETQ. The variable domain in full, with the rest retrieved from reference TRBV5-1 and TRBJ1-3, is KAGVTQTPRYLIKTRGQQVTLSCSPISGHRSVSWYQQTPGQGLQFLFEYFSETQRNKGNFPGRFSGRQFSNSRSEMNVSTLELGDSALYLCASSSTGLVGAIVRFGEGSWLTVV.

This clonotype was found many times. The chain is built from TRBV11-2 and TRBJ2-7; 7 bases map to TRBD2. Unmatched junction bases numbered 10, after V lost 5 bases and J lost 6 bases. This CDR3 is built from 14 residues. In germline, CDR1 is SGHAT, CDR2 FQNNGV. DNA for the CDR3: TGTGCCAGCAGCCGGAAGGCGGGAGTACGCGAGCAGTACTTC. This encodes CASSRKAGVREQYF. Based on the CDR3 plus reference TRBV11-2 and TRBJ2-7, the full variable domain is EAGVAQSPRYKIIEKRQSVAFWCNPISGHATLYWYQQILGQGPKLLIQFQNNGVVDDSQLPKDRFSAERLKGVDSTLKIQPAKLEDSAVYLCASSRKAGVREQYFGPGTRLTVT.

The V gene is TRBV3-1, the J gene TRBJ1-4; 7 bases match TRBD1. This CDR3 is 14 amino acids long. V dropped 6 bases and J dropped 8; count of bases not matched to a gene: 9. CDR1 and CDR2 (germline): LGHDT, YNNKEL (reference sequence). CDR3 sequence reads: CASSSQTGSEKLFF. The DNA of the CDR3 is TGTGCCAGCAGTTCTCAGACAGGGAGCGAAAAACTGTTTTTT.

This clonotype came up once. The V call is TRBV20-1, the J call TRBJ2-7, with TRBD2 matching 7 bases. This CDR3 contains 16 residues. The germline V gene has CDR1 DFQATT and CDR2 SNEGSKA (reference sequence). Trimming at V came to 0 bases and at J to 0 bases, leaving 8 bases not matched to a gene. This CDR3 reads CSARDPASGHSYEQYF. The CDR3 DNA sequence: TGCAGTGCTAGAGATCCGGCTAGCGGCCACTCCTACGAGCAGTACTTC.

This rearrangement joins TRBV5-1 to TRBJ2-1; 8 bases are a match to TRBD1. This CDR3 has 13 amino acids. V lost 4 bases, J lost 6 bases, and 3 bases stayed unmatched. CDR1 and CDR2 from the germline V gene are SGHRS and YFSETQ. Here the CDR3 DNA reads TGCGCCAGCAGCGTGGACAGGGTCAATGAGCAGTTCTTC. Its protein is CASSVDRVNEQFF.

The J gene is TRBJ2-2, the V gene TRBV25-1, with TRBD1 matching over 7 bases. CDR3 length equals 15 residues. Losses at the gene ends were 1 base for V and 6 bases for J; bases not matched to a gene: 5. CDR1 MGHDK and CDR2 SYGVNS come from the germline V gene. CDR3 DNA sequence: TGTGCCAGCAGTGAATGGACAGGTGTTCCCGGGGAGCTGTTTTTT. Its protein product is CASSEWTGVPGELFF.

This clonotype was detected a few times. V is TRBV12-3 or TRBV12-4 and J is TRBJ2-7; either TRBD1 or TRBD2 may fit D (5 bases each). The CDR3 length is 15 residues. The V and J ends lost 7 bases and 3 bases respectively, with 19 bases between them. Written as DNA, the CDR3 is TGTGCCAGCAAACAAACCGGGACGGAATACTACGAGCAGTACTTC. It specifies CASKQTGTEYYEQYF.

V and J are TRBV6-4 and TRBJ1-3; unclear D gene. The CDR3 runs to 15 residues. Trimming pared 3 bases from V and 1 base from J, leaving 10 bases between. Germline V CDR1 and CDR2: MRHNA, SNTAGT. The DNA of the CDR3 is TGTGCCAGCAGTGAACCCGGGTGGTCTGGAAACACCATATATTTT. Protein product: CASSEPGWSGNTIYF.

The rearrangement links TRBV4-1 to TRBJ1-2; 7 nucleotides match TRBD1. J gave up 7 bases and V 3 bases, and 8 bases lay outside the gene matches. The CDR3 length is 14 residues. Germline V gene sequence: CDR1 MGHRA, CDR2 YSYEKL. In nucleotides, the CDR3 is TGCGCCAGCAGCCATCCCGGAACAGGGGCTGGCTACACCTTC. Translating gives CASSHPGTGAGYTF.

The chain joins TRBV7-2 to TRBJ1-6; D remains ambiguous. The V gene lost 5 bases and the J gene lost 9 bases, with 14 bases spanning the gap. The CDR3 loop spans 14 amino acids. Germline CDR1 reads SGHTA; CDR2 reads FQGNSA. The CDR3 DNA reads TGTGCCAGCAGCCTTGGACGGGTTGGTTCACCCCTCCACTTT. Translated: CASSLGRVGSPLHF. Together with reference TRBV7-2 and TRBJ1-6, the CDR3 gives the full variable domain: GAGVSQSPSNKVTEKGKDVELRCDPISGHTALYWYRQSLGQGLEFLIYFQGNSAPDKSGLPSDRFSAERTGGSVSTLTIQRTQQEDSAVYLCASSLGRVGSPLHFGNGTRLTVT.

The CDR3 DNA sequence: TGCAGTGCTAGGGAGGGACAGGGGAGTCGGTCACCCCTCCACTTT. As protein: CSAREGQGSRSPLHF. This chain uses TRBV20-1 with TRBJ1-6; 10 nucleotides align to TRBD1. The length of the CDR3 is 15 residues. Germline-derived CDR1 and CDR2 are DFQATT and SNEGSKA (reference sequence). V dropped 3 bases and J dropped 10; count of bases not matched to a gene: 9.

This clonotype was seen more than once but under ten times. The chain has TRBV28 and TRBJ1-5, with D tentatively TRBD1 (6 bases). The CDR3 length is 19 residues. V shed 0 bases and J shed 7 bases, with 25 bases lying between them. CDR1 is MDHEN, CDR2 SYDVKM, per germline. The DNA for the CDR3 is TGTGCCAGCAGTTTATGGGATCCTTTTGAGGGGGGGCAGGGGCAGCCCCAGCATTTT. Protein: CASSLWDPFEGGQGQPQHF.

On this clonotype itself: This could be a read error, since a much larger clone is one nucleotide away. The rearrangement uses TRBV12-3 or TRBV12-4 and TRBJ1-5; D ambiguous. The V end lost 6 bases, the J end lost 7 bases, and 16 bases lay between the germline ends. The CDR3 runs to 14 residues. CDR3 loop: CASSDTGQEQPQHF. CDR3 DNA: TGTGCCAGCAGCGACACGGGTCAGGAGCAGCCCCAGCATTTT.

This clonotype came up many times. The chain recombines TRBV12-3 or TRBV12-4 with TRBJ2-6; perhaps D is TRBD1 or TRBD2 (5 bases each). The germline V and J ends were trimmed by 7 bases and 4 bases, with 14 bases remaining between them. This CDR3 is built from 15 residues. The CDR3 is CASKRDPSGANVLTF. The CDR3 DNA is TGTGCCAGCAAACGGGACCCCTCGGGGGCCAACGTCCTGACTTTC.

This clonotype was counted a few times. The J gene is TRBJ2-7, the V gene TRBV11-2; D is possibly TRBD1 or TRBD2 (5 bases each). The CDR3 consists of 15 residues. Per the germline V gene, CDR1 is SGHAT and CDR2 is FQNNGV. Trimming shortened V by 7 bases and J by 2 bases, and 18 bases separated the two germline ends. The CDR3 DNA reads TGTGCCAGCATATCAACCCCCCGGGGACCCTACGAGCAGTACTTC. Protein: CASISTPRGPYEQYF.

The CDR3 bases are TGTGCCAGCAGCTTAGGCCTAGTTAGCGAGCAGTACTTC. Translating it yields CASSLGLVSEQYF. The chain recombines TRBV7-2 with TRBJ2-7; D remains unclear. The V end lost 1 base, the J end lost 6 bases, and 10 bases lay between the germline ends. Germline V gives CDR1 SGHTA, CDR2 FQGNSA. The CDR3 consists of 13 residues.

The rearrangement uses TRBV5-1 and TRBJ1-3, with no clear D. CDR1 and CDR2 from the germline V gene are SGHRS and YFSETQ. This CDR3 is 16 amino acids long. Trimming took 1 base from V and 0 from J, leaving 11 bases between them. The chain's CDR3 is CASSLHGKNSGNTIYF. DNA for the CDR3: TGCGCCAGCAGCTTGCACGGGAAGAACTCTGGAAACACCATATATTTT. The variable domain in full, with the rest retrieved from reference TRBV5-1 and TRBJ1-3, is KAGVTQTPRYLIKTRGQQVTLSCSPISGHRSVSWYQQTPGQGLQFLFEYFSETQRNKGNFPGRFSGRQFSNSRSEMNVSTLELGDSALYLCASSLHGKNSGNTIYFGEGSWLTVV.

This clonotype was detected ten times or more. The chain links TRBV2 to TRBJ1-1; D not certain. Germline values: CDR1 SNHLY, CDR2 FYNNEI. The CDR3 sequence is 12 residues long. Trimming removed 6 bases from V and 6 bases from J, with 11 bases in between. Here the CDR3 reads CASSVTTAEAFF. The DNA for the CDR3 is TGTGCCAGCAGCGTCACAACCGCTGAAGCTTTCTTT. The complete variable domain, with remaining parts taken from reference TRBV2 and TRBJ1-1, reads EPEVTQTPSHQVTQMGQEVILRCVPISNHLYFYWYRQILGQKVEFLVSFYNNEISEKSEIFDDQFSVERPDGSNFTLKIRSTKLEDSAMYFCASSVTTAEAFFGQGTRLTVV.

The chain recombines TRBV6-1 with TRBJ1-5; TRBD1 matches 8 bases. V was clipped by 5 bases and J by 9 bases; unmatched bases: 9. This CDR3 contains 14 residues. CDR1 is MNHNS, CDR2 SASEGT, per germline. CDR3 residues: CASSPRDRIRPQHF. In DNA form, the CDR3 reads TGTGCCAGCAGTCCCCGGGACAGGATCAGGCCCCAGCATTTT.

J is TRBJ1-6 and V is TRBV9, with 7 nucleotides matching TRBD1. Germline-derived CDR1 and CDR2 are SGDLS and YYNGEE. Trimming took 4 bases from V and 10 from J; bases not matched to a gene: 14. The CDR3 runs to 16 residues. As DNA, the CDR3 is TGTGCCAGCAGCCGCTCAGGGGGGGCAGTCGGGTCACCCCTCCACTTT. Translated: CASSRSGGAVGSPLHF. Full variable domain (outside the CDR3, taken from reference TRBV9 and TRBJ1-6): DSGVTQTPKHLITATGQRVTLRCSPRSGDLSVYWYQQSLDQGLQFLIQYYNGEERAKGNILERFSAQQFPDLHSELNLSSLELGDSALYFCASSRSGGAVGSPLHFGNGTRLTVT.